This passage covers 10 T cell receptor beta chains from one sample sequenced in a study of CXCR3-negative and CXCR3-positive naive CD8 T cells. Overall study results and limits: Hydrophobicity was higher for TRB CDR3s found in CXCR3-positive naive cells than in CXCR3-negative naive cells.

Their antigens remain unidentified. Each TRB cDNA library was prepared by 5' RACE (with UMI labels). TCRdb re-analyzed the 5' RACE reads; it lists each CDR3 protein once, without DNA. The record lists tens of thousands of distinct CDR3 sequences, of which the ten most abundant hold approximately 0.62%. The sample comprised naive CXCR3+ CD8+ T cells from blood. Regarding subset: CD45RO-CCR7+CD27+CD95- naive CD8+ T cells expressing CXCR3 (TNR3+). These receptors came from a human donor in good health. Some clones in this sample may be carry-over from other donors' samples.

The chain has TRBV4-3 and TRBJ2-3. The germline V gene encodes CDR1 LGHNA and CDR2 YSLEER. CDR3 length equals 15 residues. The CDR3 loop is CASSQDSDLTDTQYF.

V is TRBV27 and J is TRBJ1-5. The CDR3 is made up of 12 amino acids. The germline V gene encodes CDR1 MNHEY and CDR2 SMNVEV (reference sequence). This CDR3 reads CASSFNNQPQHF.

The chain combines TRBV3-1 with TRBJ2-1; TCRdb gives TRBD1 as the D gene, but with no DNA this cannot be confirmed. Germline V CDR1 and CDR2: LGHDT, YNNKEL (reference sequence). There are 11 residues in the CDR3. The CDR3 loop reads CASSQAGAGFF.

V usage is TRBV25-1 and J usage is TRBJ2-2. The CDR3 length is 13 residues. The germline V gene has CDR1 MGHDK and CDR2 SYGVNS. CDR3 region: CASSATNTGELFF.

V usage is TRBV7-8 and J usage is TRBJ2-3; TCRdb selects TRBD2, and the lack of DNA leaves this call unchecked. This CDR3 contains 15 residues. The germline V gene has CDR1 SGHVS and CDR2 FQNEAQ. CDR3 sequence reads: CASSQTSGGTDTQYF.

The chain combines TRBV20-1 with TRBJ2-4; lacking DNA, the TRBD2 call made by TCRdb goes unchecked. CDR1 and CDR2 from the germline V gene are DFQATT and SNEGSKA (reference sequence). There are 15 residues in the CDR3. The CDR3 spells CSAPPEGTLKNIQYF.

The chain is built from TRBV3-1 and TRBJ1-5. Germline lookup yields CDR1 LGHDT and CDR2 YNNKEL (reference sequence). The CDR3 loop spans 14 amino acids. The CDR3 here is CASSQEDSNQPQHF.

This chain links TRBV7-6 with TRBJ1-2; the D call from TCRdb, TRBD1, cannot be confirmed without DNA. The CDR3 contains 12 residues. Germline V gene data show CDR1 as SGHVS and CDR2 as FNYEAQ. The CDR3 loop is CASISPGYGYTF.

J is TRBJ2-1 and V is TRBV29-1; as DNA is missing, the TRBD2 call by TCRdb cannot be tested. CDR3 length: 11 residues. Per germline, CDR1 SQVTM and CDR2 ANQGSEA. The CDR3 sequence: CSHPSPDEQFF.

The V call is TRBV20-1, the J call TRBJ1-1; TCRdb gives TRBD1 as the D gene, but with no DNA this cannot be confirmed. Germline V gives CDR1 DFQATT, CDR2 SNEGSKA (reference sequence). CDR3 size: 12 residues. The CDR3 region is CSASGSPTEAFF.